Shown below are 10 T cell receptor beta chains from a single sample sequenced in a study of T cells in Graves' hyperthyroidism and ophthalmopathy. Amplification yielded TCR beta CDR3 regions, with RNA transcripts as the source. The primer set for the first-round RT-PCR of the TCR CDR3 was HTBI. Each CDR3 protein is one row after TCRdb ran MiXCR on the multiplex PCR reads. The profile shows around 440,000 distinct CDR3 sequences, 15% to 19% of them singletons. Material: blood. All receptors come from a young woman with Graves' hyperthyroidism.

In this sample, this clonotype turned up many times. The gene calls are TRBV27 and TRBJ1-1; D may be TRBD1 (5 bases). The V gene's germline CDR1 is MNHEY and CDR2 SMNVEV (reference sequence). The CDR3 sequence is 13 residues long. The V and J ends lost 8 bases and 1 base respectively, with 11 bases between them. For the CDR3, the DNA is TGTGCCAGCCATAGACAGCAGAACACTGAAGCTTTCTTT. Amino acid sequence: CASHRQQNTEAFF.

The chain employs TRBV28 and TRBJ2-7; 9 bases map to TRBD1. Germline CDR1 is MDHEN and CDR2 is SYDVKM. V lost 4 bases, J lost 5 bases, and 9 bases stayed unmatched. The CDR3 length is 15 residues. This chain's CDR3 is CASSSSGTGPDEQYF. The CDR3 DNA reads TGTGCCAGCAGTTCCTCCGGGACAGGGCCTGACGAGCAGTACTTC.

This clonotype was seen ten or more times. The chain uses TRBV10-3 and TRBJ2-5; D gene unclear. The CDR3 has 12 residues. Trimming stripped 3 bases from V and 4 bases from J, with 6 bases between. Germline V gives CDR1 ENHRY, CDR2 SYGVKD. DNA of the CDR3: TGTGCCATCAGTGACTATCGAGAGACCCAGTACTTC. Its translation is CAISDYRETQYF.

This clonotype was picked up many times. The chain employs TRBV3-1 and TRBJ2-1; D remains unclear. The ends were cut back, 6 bases at V and 3 bases at J, with 3 bases in the middle. Germline assignment: CDR1 LGHDT and CDR2 YNNKEL (reference sequence). The CDR3 is made up of 11 amino acids. This chain's CDR3 is CASSYYNEQFF. CDR3 nucleotide sequence: TGTGCCAGCAGTTACTACAATGAGCAGTTCTTC.

This clonotype has just a few counts. A much larger clone differs by one base, so this may be a read error. This sequence joins TRBV12-3 or TRBV12-4 and TRBJ2-1; D possibly uses TRBD1 or TRBD2 (5 bases each). The CDR3 is 13 amino acids. V lost 5 bases to trimming and J lost 9 bases, with 14 bases between them. The CDR3 DNA is TGTGCCAGCAGTAGGGACGGGCTCGGTGAGCAGTTCTTC. This sequence encodes CASSRDGLGEQFF.

The sample holds many counts of this clonotype. The chain couples TRBV5-1 to TRBJ1-5, with unresolved D. This CDR3 comprises 13 residues. CDR1 SGHRS and CDR2 YFSETQ come from the germline V gene. The V end was cut by 7 bases, the J end by 4 bases, with 12 bases between. DNA for the CDR3: TGCGCCAGCGCCCTATCTTTAAATCAGCCCCAGCATTTT. Translated: CASALSLNQPQHF. The full variable domain, rest sourced from reference TRBV5-1 and TRBJ1-5, is KAGVTQTPRYLIKTRGQQVTLSCSPISGHRSVSWYQQTPGQGLQFLFEYFSETQRNKGNFPGRFSGRQFSNSRSEMNVSTLELGDSALYLCASALSLNQPQHFGDGTRLSIL.

There are many counts of this clonotype. The V gene is TRBV27, the J gene TRBJ1-1, with D possibly TRBD1 on 5 matching bases. The ends were cut back, 2 bases at V and 8 bases at J, with 21 bases in the middle. This CDR3 has 16 residues. Germline V gene lookup returns CDR1 MNHEY and CDR2 SMNVEV (reference sequence). CDR3 residues: CASSLIPQGLGLEAFF. As DNA, the CDR3 is TGTGCCAGCAGTTTAATTCCCCAGGGTCTAGGTCTAGAAGCTTTCTTT.

This clonotype was seen a handful of times. In DNA form, the CDR3 reads TGTGCCTGGAGTTTCTCAGGGATGGGGGGGCGCACAGATACGCAGTATTTT. It specifies CAWSFSGMGGRTDTQYF. J is TRBJ2-3 and V is TRBV30, with D possibly TRBD2 on 7 matching bases. Germline V lookup: CDR1 GTSNPN, CDR2 SVGIG (reference sequence). V was clipped by 2 bases and J by 1 base, with 19 bases between them. The CDR3 is 17 residues long.

In its sample, this clonotype was seen a few times. The CDR3, as DNA: TGCGCCAGCAGCTTGGAGGGGACAGACGGAAACTATGGCTACACCTTC. Translating it yields CASSLEGTDGNYGYTF. V is TRBV5-1 and J is TRBJ1-2; 7 positions match TRBD1. J gave up 2 bases and V 0 bases, and 7 bases lay outside the gene matches. The CDR3 extends over 16 amino acids. Germline loops: CDR1 SGHRS, CDR2 YFSETQ.

Remarks on this clonotype: One junction end does not reproduce the germline sequence, and a read error may be involved. The chain has TRBV5-5 and TRBJ1-1, with a possible D match to TRBD1 (6 bases). The CDR3 consists of 16 residues. Germline-derived CDR1 and CDR2 are SGHKS and YYEKEE (reference sequence). DNA for the CDR3: TGTGCCAGCAGCTTGGATCCAAGGACAGTGAACACTGAAGCTTTCTTC. This translates into CASSLDPRTVNTEAFF.